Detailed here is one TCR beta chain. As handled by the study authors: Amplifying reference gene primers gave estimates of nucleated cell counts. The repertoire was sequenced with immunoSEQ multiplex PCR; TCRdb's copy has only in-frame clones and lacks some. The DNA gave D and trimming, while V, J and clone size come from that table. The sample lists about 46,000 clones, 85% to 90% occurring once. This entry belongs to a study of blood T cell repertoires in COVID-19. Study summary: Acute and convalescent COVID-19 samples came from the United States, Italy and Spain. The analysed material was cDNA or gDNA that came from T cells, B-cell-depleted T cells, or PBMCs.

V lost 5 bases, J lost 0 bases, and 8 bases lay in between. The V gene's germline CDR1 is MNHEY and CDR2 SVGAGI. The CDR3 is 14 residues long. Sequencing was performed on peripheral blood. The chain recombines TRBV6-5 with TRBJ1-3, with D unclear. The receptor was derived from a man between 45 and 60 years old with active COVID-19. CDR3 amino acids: CASSPDTSGNTIYF. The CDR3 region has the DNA TGTGCCAGCAGTCCAGACACCTCTGGAAACACCATATATTTT.